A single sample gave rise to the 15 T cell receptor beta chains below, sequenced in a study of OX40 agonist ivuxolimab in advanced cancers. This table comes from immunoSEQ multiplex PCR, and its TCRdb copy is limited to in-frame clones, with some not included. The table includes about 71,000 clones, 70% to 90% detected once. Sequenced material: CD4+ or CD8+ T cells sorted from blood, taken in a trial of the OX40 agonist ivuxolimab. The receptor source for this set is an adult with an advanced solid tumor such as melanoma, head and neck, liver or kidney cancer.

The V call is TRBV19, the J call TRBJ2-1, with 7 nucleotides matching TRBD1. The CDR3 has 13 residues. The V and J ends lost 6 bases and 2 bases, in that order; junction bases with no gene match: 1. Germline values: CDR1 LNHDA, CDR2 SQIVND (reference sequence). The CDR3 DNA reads TGTGCCAGTAGAACAGGGGCCTACAATGAGCAGTTCTTC. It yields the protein CASRTGAYNEQFF.

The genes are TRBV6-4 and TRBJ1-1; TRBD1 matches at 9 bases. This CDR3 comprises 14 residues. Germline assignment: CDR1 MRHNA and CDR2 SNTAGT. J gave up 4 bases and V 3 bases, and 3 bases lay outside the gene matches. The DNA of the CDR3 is TGTGCCAGCAGTGAACAGGGGGCCAGCACTGAAGCTTTCTTT. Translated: CASSEQGASTEAFF.

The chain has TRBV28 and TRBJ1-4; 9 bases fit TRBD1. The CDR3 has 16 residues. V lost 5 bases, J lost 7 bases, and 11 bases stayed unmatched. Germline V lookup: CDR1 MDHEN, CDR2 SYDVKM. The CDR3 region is CASSPWEGQGGEKLFF. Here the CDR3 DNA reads TGTGCCAGCAGTCCCTGGGAGGGACAGGGAGGTGAAAAACTGTTTTTT.

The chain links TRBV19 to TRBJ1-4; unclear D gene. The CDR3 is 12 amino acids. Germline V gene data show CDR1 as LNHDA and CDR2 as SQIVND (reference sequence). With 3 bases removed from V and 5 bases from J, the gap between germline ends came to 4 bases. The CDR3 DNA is TGTGCCAGTAGTATGGTAAATGAAAAACTGTTTTTT. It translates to CASSMVNEKLFF.

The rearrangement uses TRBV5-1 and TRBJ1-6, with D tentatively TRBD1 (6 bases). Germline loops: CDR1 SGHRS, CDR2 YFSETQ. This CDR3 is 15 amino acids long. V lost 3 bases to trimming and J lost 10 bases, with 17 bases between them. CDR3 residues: CASSSIQGPGSPLHF. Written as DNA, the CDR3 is TGCGCCAGCAGCTCCATACAGGGACCGGGGTCACCCCTCCACTTT.

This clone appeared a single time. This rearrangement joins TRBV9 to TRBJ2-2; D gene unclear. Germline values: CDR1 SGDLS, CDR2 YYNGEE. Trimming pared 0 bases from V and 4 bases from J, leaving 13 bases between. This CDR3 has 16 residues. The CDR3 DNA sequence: TGTGCCAGCAGCGTAGGGGTTAGTTCGACCACCGGGGAGCTGTTTTTT. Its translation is CASSVGVSSTTGELFF.

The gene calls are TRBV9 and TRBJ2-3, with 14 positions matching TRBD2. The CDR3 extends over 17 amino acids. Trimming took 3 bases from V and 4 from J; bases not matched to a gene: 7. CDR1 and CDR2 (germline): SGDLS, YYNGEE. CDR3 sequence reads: CASSDSGTSGSSDTQYF. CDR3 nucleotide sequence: TGTGCCAGCAGCGACTCCGGGACTAGCGGGAGTTCAGATACGCAGTATTTT.

The CDR3 here is CASSIGQSNEQFF. As DNA, the CDR3 is TGTGCCAGTAGTATTGGCCAGAGCAATGAGCAGTTCTTC. V is TRBV19 and J is TRBJ2-1; D gene uncertain. The germline V gene encodes CDR1 LNHDA and CDR2 SQIVND (reference sequence). The CDR3 covers 13 residues. V lost 3 bases, J lost 6 bases, and 9 bases lay in between.

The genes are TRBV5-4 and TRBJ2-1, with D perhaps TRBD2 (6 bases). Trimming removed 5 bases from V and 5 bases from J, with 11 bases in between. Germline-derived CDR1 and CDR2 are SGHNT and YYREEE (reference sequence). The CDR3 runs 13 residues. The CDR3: CASSLTSNNEQFF. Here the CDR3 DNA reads TGTGCCAGCAGTTTAACTAGCAACAATGAGCAGTTCTTC.

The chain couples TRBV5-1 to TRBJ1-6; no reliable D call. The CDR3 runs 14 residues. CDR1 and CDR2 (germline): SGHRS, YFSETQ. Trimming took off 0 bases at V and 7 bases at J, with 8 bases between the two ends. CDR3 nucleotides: TGCGCCAGCAGCTTGGTAGGCCAGAATTCACCCCTCCACTTT. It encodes CASSLVGQNSPLHF.

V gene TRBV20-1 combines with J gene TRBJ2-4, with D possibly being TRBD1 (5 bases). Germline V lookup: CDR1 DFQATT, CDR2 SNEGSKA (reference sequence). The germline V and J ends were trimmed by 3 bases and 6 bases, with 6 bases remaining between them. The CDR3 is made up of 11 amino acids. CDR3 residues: CSASRGNIQYF. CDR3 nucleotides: TGCAGTGCTAGTAGGGGAAACATTCAGTACTTC.

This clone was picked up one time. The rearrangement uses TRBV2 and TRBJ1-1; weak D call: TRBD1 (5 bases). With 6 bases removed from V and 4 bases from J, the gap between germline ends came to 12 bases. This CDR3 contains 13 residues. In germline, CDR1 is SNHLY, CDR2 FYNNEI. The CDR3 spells CASSPRDRTEAFF. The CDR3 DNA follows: TGTGCCAGCAGCCCAAGGGACCGCACTGAAGCTTTCTTT.

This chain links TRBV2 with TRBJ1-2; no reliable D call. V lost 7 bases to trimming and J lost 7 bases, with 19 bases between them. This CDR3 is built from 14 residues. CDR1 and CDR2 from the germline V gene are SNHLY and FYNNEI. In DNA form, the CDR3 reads TGTGCCAGCAAAAGGTCATTCTTGGAGAGTGGCTACACCTTC. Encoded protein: CASKRSFLESGYTF.

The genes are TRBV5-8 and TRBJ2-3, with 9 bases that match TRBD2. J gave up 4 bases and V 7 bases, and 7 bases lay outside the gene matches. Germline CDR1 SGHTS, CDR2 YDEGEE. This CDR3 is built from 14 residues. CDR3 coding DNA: TGTGCCAGCGGTGCTAGCGGGATCGCAGATACGCAGTATTTT. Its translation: CASGASGIADTQYF.

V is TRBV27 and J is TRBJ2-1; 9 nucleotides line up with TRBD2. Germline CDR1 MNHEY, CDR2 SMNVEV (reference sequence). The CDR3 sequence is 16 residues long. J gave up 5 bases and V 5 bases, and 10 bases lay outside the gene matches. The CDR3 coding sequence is TGTGCCAGCAGTCTACGGGTAGCGGGAGCCCACAATGAGCAGTTCTTC. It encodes CASSLRVAGAHNEQFF.